These 24 T cell receptor beta chains were all obtained from the same sample, sequenced in a study of CD8+ T cells in alopecia areata. Extracted RNA was reverse transcribed, and the resulting cDNA served as sequencing template. Sequencing was performed with immunoSEQ multiplex PCR; in TCRdb, only in-frame clones are kept and a portion is missing. The sample lists about 200,000 clones; roughly three fifths were seen once. Material: CD8+ T cells sorted from blood. Receptors originate from a human donor in good health.

The gene calls are TRBV2 and TRBJ2-5, with 10 positions matching TRBD2. The CDR3 runs 16 residues. From germline, CDR1 is SNHLY and CDR2 FYNNEI. Germline trimming cut 2 bases from V and 4 bases from J; bases unmatched to any gene: 7. Written as DNA, the CDR3 is TGTGCCAGCAGTGAACCCCCAGCGGGGGGGCCAGAGACCCAGTACTTC. This encodes CASSEPPAGGPETQYF.

The V call is TRBV30, the J call TRBJ2-7; D not resolved. The CDR3 consists of 11 residues. Germline loops: CDR1 GTSNPN, CDR2 SVGIG (reference sequence). The ends were cut back, 0 bases at V and 7 bases at J, with 7 bases in the middle. CDR3 nucleotide sequence: TGTGCCTGGAGTGTAGTAATGGAGCAGTACTTC. Residues: CAWSVVMEQYF.

This clone was picked up a small number of times. The chain recombines TRBV29-1 with TRBJ2-5; TRBD1 or TRBD2 may be the D gene (5 bases each). The CDR3 is 11 amino acids. Germline values: CDR1 SQVTM, CDR2 ANQGSEA. The DNA of the CDR3 is TGCAGTAGAGGGACGGTAGAGACCCAGTACTTC. Protein product: CSRGTVETQYF.

DNA for the CDR3: TGTGCCAGCAGTTCAACCGGACAGGGCCTCAATCAGCCCCAGCATTTT. Its translation is CASSSTGQGLNQPQHF. V usage is TRBV27 and J usage is TRBJ1-5; 8 positions agree with TRBD1. In germline, CDR1 is MNHEY, CDR2 SMNVEV (reference sequence). The CDR3 loop spans 16 amino acids. V shed 4 bases and J 3 bases; nucleotides not matched to a gene: 8.

There are a few counts of this clone. The V gene is TRBV6-4, the J gene TRBJ2-1; 7 nucleotides line up with TRBD1. The CDR3 is 15 residues long. V lost 4 bases and J lost 2; bases outside the gene matches: 5. Germline CDR1 and CDR2: MRHNA and SNTAGT. The DNA for the CDR3 is TGTGCCAGCAGTGTATTGGGGACAGCCTACAATGAGCAGTTCTTC. It codes for CASSVLGTAYNEQFF.

This chain connects TRBV6-5 to TRBJ1-4; 8 bases agree with TRBD1. The V segment lost 2 bases and the J segment 2 bases; nucleotides outside the gene matches: 4. The germline CDR1 and CDR2 sequences are MNHEY and SVGAGI. The CDR3 has 16 amino acids. The CDR3 is CASSYVQGGTNEKLFF. CDR3 DNA sequence: TGTGCCAGCAGTTACGTACAGGGGGGGACTAATGAAAAACTGTTTTTT.

This clone appeared a few times. The J gene is TRBJ1-1, the V gene TRBV29-1; D remains ambiguous. CDR1 is SQVTM, CDR2 ANQGSEA, per germline. V dropped 7 bases and J dropped 2 bases, with 17 bases sitting between them. The CDR3 consists of 14 residues. The CDR3 here is CSGYSDWRNTEAFF. The CDR3 nucleotides are TGCAGCGGATATTCGGACTGGAGAAACACTGAAGCTTTCTTT.

Remarks on this clone: The junction shows a germline mismatch at one end, possibly a read error. The chain employs TRBV5-6 and TRBJ2-1; the D is unclear. Germline-derived CDR1 and CDR2 are SGHDT and YYEEEE. The CDR3 has 15 residues. CDR3 DNA sequence: TGTGCCAGCTCCAAACCGGGCGGAGTCTACGATGAGCAGTTCTTC. Protein sequence: CASSKPGGVYDEQFF.

The chain has TRBV27 and TRBJ2-5; 8 bases fit TRBD2. CDR1 is MNHEY and CDR2 is SMNVEV in the germline V gene (reference sequence). V dropped 3 bases and J dropped 4; count of bases not matched to a gene: 10. This CDR3 has 16 amino acids. The CDR3 sequence: CASSFSSGVPPETQYF. CDR3 in DNA: TGTGCCAGCAGTTTTAGTAGCGGGGTCCCTCCAGAGACCCAGTACTTC.

This chain joins TRBV6-6 and TRBJ2-3; D call uncertain. The CDR3 consists of 13 residues. Trimming removed 2 bases at V and 2 bases at J, with 5 bases between. Germline CDR1 reads MNHNY; CDR2 reads SVGAGI (reference sequence). The DNA for the CDR3 is TGTGCCAGCAGTTACCTGGCCACAGATACGCAGTATTTT. Its protein product is CASSYLATDTQYF.

In nucleotides, the CDR3 is TGTGCCAGCAGCCCCGGGACAGGGAAAGATGAGCAGTTCTTC. Amino acid sequence: CASSPGTGKDEQFF. V gene TRBV5-8 combines with J gene TRBJ2-1; 9 nucleotides line up with TRBD1. Germline CDR1 is SGHTS and CDR2 is YDEGEE. CDR3 length: 14 residues. The junction had 7 bases not matched to a gene; V was cut back by 4 bases and J by 8 bases.

This clone was picked up a small number of times. Additional DNA sequences in this sample encode the identical CDR3. V is TRBV7-9 and J is TRBJ1-1, with D possibly being TRBD1 (5 bases). Between the trimmed V and J ends, which lost 7 bases and 1 base, there was a span of 7 bases. The germline V gene encodes CDR1 SEHNR and CDR2 FQNEAQ (reference sequence). This CDR3 spans 12 amino acids. CDR3 protein: CASTDRNTEAFF. The CDR3 bases are TGTGCCAGCACCGACAGGAACACTGAAGCTTTCTTT.

CDR3 amino acids: CASSQLGRGYEQYF. The CDR3 DNA is TGCGCCAGCAGCCAATTAGGGAGAGGTTACGAGCAGTACTTC. The chain joins TRBV4-1 to TRBJ2-7; tentatively, D is TRBD2 (5 bases). With 2 bases removed from V and 4 bases from J, the gap between germline ends came to 12 bases. The CDR3 runs to 14 residues. Germline CDR1 is MGHRA and CDR2 is YSYEKL.

The V call is TRBV5-1, the J call TRBJ2-1; D ambiguous. Per the germline V gene, CDR1 is SGHRS and CDR2 is YFSETQ. The CDR3 covers 14 residues. Deletions cut 0 bases from V and 7 bases from J, with 11 bases between. The CDR3 sequence: CASSLEDAANEQFF. The CDR3 DNA follows: TGCGCCAGCAGCTTGGAAGACGCCGCAAATGAGCAGTTCTTC.

The chain recombines TRBV29-1 with TRBJ1-2; maybe TRBD1 (5 bases). The CDR3 is 13 residues long. The V end lost 7 bases, the J end lost 5 bases, and 17 bases lay between the germline ends. Germline loops: CDR1 SQVTM, CDR2 ANQGSEA. CDR3: CSGSSLGTYGYTF. CDR3 nucleotide sequence: TGCAGCGGCTCAAGCCTCGGGACTTATGGCTACACCTTC.

This chain links TRBV5-4 with TRBJ1-2; D may be TRBD1 (6 bases). The ends were cut back, 2 bases at V and 8 bases at J, with 13 bases in the middle. This CDR3 is 13 amino acids long. Germline V gene lookup returns CDR1 SGHNT and CDR2 YYREEE (reference sequence). In DNA form, the CDR3 reads TGTGCCAGCAGCTTATCCGGGGGCGAGGGCTACACCTTC. This translates into CASSLSGGEGYTF. Together with reference TRBV5-4 and TRBJ1-2, the CDR3 gives the full variable domain: ETGVTQSPTHLIKTRGQQVTLRCSSQSGHNTVSWYQQALGQGPQFIFQYYREEENGRGNFPPRFSGLQFPNYSSELNVNALELDDSALYLCASSLSGGEGYTFGSGTRLTVV.

The chain joins TRBV15 to TRBJ1-2, with unresolved D. V was cut by 0 bases and J by 4 bases, with 12 bases left in between. CDR1 is LNHNV, CDR2 YYDKDF, per germline (reference sequence). The CDR3 runs 15 residues. This chain's CDR3 is CATSREPAEIYGYTF. In DNA form, the CDR3 reads TGTGCCACCAGCAGAGAACCGGCGGAGATCTATGGCTACACCTTC.

CDR3 sequence reads: CASPQEVDLGPTTDTQYF. CDR3 DNA sequence: TGTGCCAGCCCCCAAGAGGTTGACTTGGGGCCAACCACAGATACGCAGTATTTT. The chain has TRBV4-2 and TRBJ2-3, with D perhaps matching TRBD1 (5 bases). The germline V gene encodes CDR1 LGHNA and CDR2 YNFKEQ. V lost 8 bases and J 2 bases, leaving 26 bases between the germline ends. This CDR3 comprises 18 residues.

V is TRBV4-1 and J is TRBJ1-1; TRBD1 might be the D (5 bases). Deletions cut 4 bases from V and 7 bases from J, with 10 bases between. CDR1 and CDR2 (germline): MGHRA, YSYEKL. There are 12 residues in the CDR3. CDR3 sequence: CASSPGANEAFF. The DNA for the CDR3 is TGCGCCAGCAGCCCTGGGGCTAATGAAGCTTTCTTT.

The chain carries TRBV28 and TRBJ2-5, with a tentative D call TRBD1 (6 bases). Germline loops: CDR1 MDHEN, CDR2 SYDVKM. Deletions cut 2 bases from V and 4 bases from J, with 11 bases between. The CDR3 runs to 14 residues. CDR3 protein: CASSLNRDLETQYF. In nucleotides, the CDR3 is TGTGCCAGCAGTTTAAACAGGGACCTAGAGACCCAGTACTTC.

The chain is built from TRBV7-9 and TRBJ1-6; no clear D. The CDR3 consists of 11 residues. Trimming stripped 6 bases from V and 9 bases from J, with 6 bases between. CDR1 is SEHNR, CDR2 FQNEAQ, per germline (reference sequence). This CDR3 reads CASSNPSPLHF. CDR3 nucleotide sequence: TGTGCCAGCAGTAACCCTTCACCCCTCCACTTT.

In this sample, this clone turned up once. This chain joins TRBV27 and TRBJ2-1; a weak D match, TRBD2 (5 bases). Germline V CDR1 and CDR2: MNHEY, SMNVEV (reference sequence). This CDR3 is 14 amino acids long. V was clipped by 7 bases and J by 0 bases, with 10 bases between them. The CDR3 region is CASIGGSSYNEQFF. For the CDR3, the DNA is TGTGCCAGCATAGGTGGGAGCTCCTACAATGAGCAGTTCTTC.

This sequence joins TRBV7-9 and TRBJ2-5; D remains ambiguous. The CDR3 covers 15 residues. Germline V gene sequence: CDR1 SEHNR, CDR2 FQNEAQ (reference sequence). Trimming shortened V by 6 bases and J by 0 bases, and 14 bases separated the two germline ends. CDR3 nucleotide sequence: TGTGCCAGCAGGCAAAACACGGGTGACCAAGAGACCCAGTACTTC. Its translation is CASRQNTGDQETQYF.

This clone has only a few counts. The rearrangement uses TRBV7-9 and TRBJ2-2; possible D gene TRBD2, 6 bases. The CDR3 extends over 16 amino acids. Trimming pared 2 bases from V and 6 bases from J, leaving 16 bases between. The V gene's germline CDR1 is SEHNR and CDR2 FQNEAQ (reference sequence). The DNA for the CDR3 is TGTGCCAGCAGCTTATCTGGGCTAGCGCTTTCCGGGGAGCTGTTTTTT. This encodes CASSLSGLALSGELFF.